The 28 T cell receptor beta chains presented below share a single source sample, sequenced in a study of T cells after yellow fever vaccination. A single record per CDR3 protein comes from TCRdb applying MiXCR to the 5' RACE reads. In the table there are under 300,000 distinct CDR3 sequences, under 15% of which are singletons. The specimen was CD4+ T cells sorted from PBMCs, collected 45 days after the yellow fever booster vaccination. The source is a man younger than 40 who received the YFV17D yellow fever vaccine.

V is TRBV6-1 and J is TRBJ2-7; the match to TRBD2 covers 14 bases. Trimming removed 10 bases from V and 1 base from J; junction bases left unmatched: 9. Germline lookup yields CDR1 MNHNS and CDR2 SASEGT. The CDR3 is made up of 16 amino acids. The CDR3 region is CAIRGLAGVTSYEQYF. In nucleotides, the CDR3 is TGTGCCATACGGGGACTAGCGGGAGTTACGTCCTACGAGCAGTACTTC.

In its sample, this clonotype was seen many times. This chain joins TRBV5-1 and TRBJ2-2, with D possibly being TRBD2 (6 bases). CDR1 and CDR2 (germline): SGHRS, YFSETQ. The CDR3 has 15 residues. The V end lost 2 bases, the J end lost 6 bases, and 14 bases lay between the germline ends. CDR3: CASSLTGGPPGELFF. As DNA, the CDR3 is TGCGCCAGCAGCTTAACAGGAGGGCCACCCGGGGAGCTGTTTTTT.

V and J are TRBV18 and TRBJ1-5; no reliable D call. Germline CDR1 KGHSH, CDR2 LQKENI. V lost 3 bases to trimming and J lost 0 bases, with 9 bases between them. This CDR3 spans 15 amino acids. The CDR3 region is CASSPGHYSNQPQHF. The DNA of the CDR3 is TGTGCCAGCTCACCGGGTCATTATAGCAATCAGCCCCAGCATTTT.

As DNA, the CDR3 is TGTGCCAGCAGCTTCCATGGGGCCAACGTCCTGACTTTC. This translates into CASSFHGANVLTF. The V gene is TRBV7-8, the J gene TRBJ2-6; D not certain. Trimming shortened V by 3 bases and J by 3 bases, and 3 bases separated the two germline ends. Germline CDR1 is SGHVS and CDR2 is FQNEAQ. This CDR3 contains 13 residues.

There are a few counts of this clonotype. The chain couples TRBV20-1 to TRBJ1-2, with D possibly matching TRBD1 (6 bases). V lost 3 bases and J lost 4, with 18 bases in between. The germline V gene encodes CDR1 DFQATT and CDR2 SNEGSKA (reference sequence). The CDR3 sequence is 15 residues long. In nucleotides, the CDR3 is TGCAGTGCTAGCCGCGCCGGGACAAGAGTCTATGGCTACACCTTC. Protein product: CSASRAGTRVYGYTF.

This chain links TRBV5-1 with TRBJ2-6; a possible D gene is TRBD2 (6 bases). CDR1 and CDR2 (germline): SGHRS, YFSETQ. Trimming shortened V by 3 bases and J by 0 bases, and 19 bases separated the two germline ends. The CDR3 runs to 19 residues. CDR3 loop: CASSSPSGGIPSGANVLTF. The CDR3 DNA sequence: TGCGCCAGCAGCTCGCCGTCTGGGGGGATACCCTCTGGGGCCAACGTCCTGACTTTC.

This sequence joins TRBV20-1 and TRBJ2-4, with a tentative D call TRBD2 (6 bases). V was trimmed by 5 bases and J by 4 bases, leaving 15 bases between them. Germline lookup yields CDR1 DFQATT and CDR2 SNEGSKA (reference sequence). The CDR3 has 14 residues. The CDR3, as DNA: TGCAGTGCTGTAAAAAGCGGGTTTAAAAACATTCAGTACTTC. Its protein product is CSAVKSGFKNIQYF.

CDR3 DNA sequence: TGTGCCAGCAGCTCGCGTGGACTAGCGGGAAAAGCCTACAATGAGCAGTTCTTC. Encoded protein: CASSSRGLAGKAYNEQFF. V is TRBV11-2 and J is TRBJ2-1; 12 bases are shared with TRBD2. With 4 bases clipped from V and 2 bases from J, the junction kept 9 bases outside the gene matches. The length of the CDR3 is 18 residues. Germline V lookup: CDR1 SGHAT, CDR2 FQNNGV. Complete variable domain (other parts from reference TRBV11-2 and TRBJ2-1): EAGVAQSPRYKIIEKRQSVAFWCNPISGHATLYWYQQILGQGPKLLIQFQNNGVVDDSQLPKDRFSAERLKGVDSTLKIQPAKLEDSAVYLCASSSRGLAGKAYNEQFFGPGTRLTVL.

The chain combines TRBV5-1 with TRBJ2-3; D is undetermined. Germline V gene sequence: CDR1 SGHRS, CDR2 YFSETQ. CDR3 size: 14 residues. V shed 4 bases and J shed 2 bases, with 11 bases lying between them. In DNA form, the CDR3 reads TGCGCCAGCAGCCGTATTCGTCCCACAGATACGCAGTATTTT. This sequence encodes CASSRIRPTDTQYF.

The chain recombines TRBV20-1 with TRBJ1-6; 9 positions agree with TRBD1. The CDR3 extends over 16 amino acids. Looked up from germline, CDR1 is DFQATT and CDR2 is SNEGSKA (reference sequence). V dropped 3 bases and J dropped 9; count of bases not matched to a gene: 12. CDR3 protein: CSASATGTGRGSPLHF. In DNA form, the CDR3 reads TGCAGTGCTAGTGCGACCGGGACAGGGCGAGGTTCACCCCTCCACTTT.

This clonotype was detected only a few times. The V and J genes are TRBV12-3 or TRBV12-4 and TRBJ1-6, with unresolved D. The CDR3 is 16 amino acids. The V end was cut by 5 bases, the J end by 9 bases, with 20 bases between. The CDR3 nucleotides read TGTGCCAGCAGTGCCTCTCGGGGATCCTGGGGTTCACCCCTCCACTTT. Protein sequence: CASSASRGSWGSPLHF.

This clonotype was seen more than once but under ten times. CDR3 sequence reads: CSVEGAGTQYF. DNA for the CDR3: TGCAGTGTCGAAGGGGCAGGTACGCAGTATTTT. The chain joins TRBV20-1 to TRBJ2-3, with a tentative D call TRBD1 (5 bases). This CDR3 contains 11 residues. The ends were cut back, 7 bases at V and 8 bases at J, with 13 bases in the middle. CDR1 DFQATT and CDR2 SNEGSKA come from the germline V gene (reference sequence).

In this sample, this clonotype turned up a few times. The chain combines TRBV6-5 with TRBJ2-7; no firm D call. Trimming removed 2 bases at V and 2 bases at J, with 10 bases between. Germline V gives CDR1 MNHEY, CDR2 SVGAGI. The length of the CDR3 is 14 residues. This CDR3 is CASSYPGFTYEQYF. Here the CDR3 DNA reads TGTGCCAGCAGTTACCCCGGGTTCACCTACGAGCAGTACTTC.

The gene calls are TRBV7-2 and TRBJ2-3; unclear D gene. V was clipped by 5 bases and J by 6 bases, with 18 bases between them. Germline V gene data show CDR1 as SGHTA and CDR2 as FQGNSA. CDR3 length equals 15 residues. CDR3 in amino acids: CASSPVVPGEDTQYF. The CDR3 nucleotides are TGTGCCAGCAGCCCCGTTGTTCCAGGCGAGGATACGCAGTATTTT.

V usage is TRBV4-2 and J usage is TRBJ2-7; 12 nucleotides line up with TRBD2. V lost 4 bases to trimming and J lost 0 bases; unmatched junction nucleotides: 13. The CDR3 extends over 19 amino acids. Germline loops: CDR1 LGHNA, CDR2 YNFKEQ. The CDR3 loop is CASSPLAGTSGPSSYEQYF. In DNA, the CDR3 is TGTGCCAGCAGCCCTCTCGCCGGGACTAGCGGGCCAAGCTCCTACGAGCAGTACTTC.

This clonotype came up a few times. This sequence joins TRBV6-5 and TRBJ2-5; D perhaps matches TRBD1 (6 bases). Germline lookup yields CDR1 MNHEY and CDR2 SVGAGI. The CDR3 consists of 15 residues. V lost 2 bases and J 4 bases, leaving 14 bases between the germline ends. CDR3 in amino acids: CASSYARQARETQYF. The CDR3 nucleotides read TGTGCCAGCAGTTACGCCCGACAGGCCAGAGAGACCCAGTACTTC.

This clonotype has a handful of counts. The chain combines TRBV6-5 with TRBJ2-7; the D gene is possibly TRBD1 (6 bases). The CDR3 loop spans 15 amino acids. Germline V gene lookup returns CDR1 MNHEY and CDR2 SVGAGI. V lost 0 bases and J 6 bases, leaving 15 bases between the germline ends. Written as DNA, the CDR3 is TGTGCCAGCAGTTACTCGAGGACAGAGTCTCGCGAGCAGTACTTC. Translation gives CASSYSRTESREQYF.

The chain has TRBV5-6 and TRBJ2-7; D gene ambiguous. V dropped 0 bases and J dropped 6 bases, with 10 bases sitting between them. Germline assignment: CDR1 SGHDT and CDR2 YYEEEE. The CDR3 is 13 amino acids. This CDR3 reads CASSLAVGGEQYF. The CDR3 region has the DNA TGTGCCAGCAGCTTGGCCGTCGGTGGCGAGCAGTACTTC.

This clonotype has just a few counts. V is TRBV5-1 and J is TRBJ2-5; no firm D call. V was pared by 1 base and J by 2 bases, with 12 bases between. The CDR3 extends over 15 amino acids. Per germline, CDR1 SGHRS and CDR2 YFSETQ. The CDR3, as DNA: TGCGCCAGCAGCTTGTCAACGGGTGCACAAGAGACCCAGTACTTC. It encodes CASSLSTGAQETQYF.

This clonotype was detected only a few times. The chain employs TRBV2 and TRBJ2-6; no definite D call. The CDR3 totals 18 residues. The germline V and J ends were trimmed by 5 bases and 3 bases, with 20 bases remaining between them. Per germline, CDR1 SNHLY and CDR2 FYNNEI. CDR3 sequence reads: CASSLGAAQRGGANVLTF. The CDR3 DNA follows: TGTGCCAGCAGTCTAGGCGCTGCCCAGCGTGGTGGGGCCAACGTCCTGACTTTC.

The sample holds a few counts of this clonotype. The V gene is TRBV20-1, the J gene TRBJ1-4; the match to TRBD1 covers 7 bases. CDR1 and CDR2 from the germline V gene are DFQATT and SNEGSKA (reference sequence). The V segment lost 0 bases and the J segment 5 bases; nucleotides outside the gene matches: 6. The CDR3 consists of 15 residues. Here the CDR3 reads CSARDLGQHNEKLFF. CDR3 nucleotides: TGCAGTGCTAGAGACCTGGGACAGCACAATGAAAAACTGTTTTTT.

As regards this clonotype: A much larger clone is a single base away; this may be a read error. The J gene is TRBJ1-3, the V gene TRBV18; D is uncertain. Trimming stripped 4 bases from V and 1 base from J, with 8 bases between. Germline V gives CDR1 KGHSH, CDR2 LQKENI. CDR3 length equals 14 residues. The CDR3 region is CASSQGVSGNTIYF. The CDR3 bases are TGTGCCAGCTCACAGGGCGTTTCTGGAAACACCATATATTTT.

The sample holds a few counts of this clonotype. The chain couples TRBV7-3 to TRBJ2-1, with 7 nucleotides matching TRBD2. V dropped 8 bases and J dropped 2; count of bases not matched to a gene: 0. This CDR3 region has 12 residues. Germline CDR1 is SGHTA and CDR2 is FQGTGA. The CDR3 is CASGRAYNEQFF. Here the CDR3 DNA reads TGTGCCAGCGGGAGGGCCTACAATGAGCAGTTCTTC.

In this sample, this clonotype turned up a few times. The chain has TRBV20-1 and TRBJ1-4, with D hard to call. Per the germline V gene, CDR1 is DFQATT and CDR2 is SNEGSKA (reference sequence). This CDR3 contains 11 residues. The V gene lost 3 bases and the J gene lost 5 bases, with 4 bases spanning the gap. This CDR3 is CSARRNEKLFF. Written as DNA, the CDR3 is TGCAGTGCTAGGCGGAATGAAAAACTGTTTTTT.

This clonotype was found many times. This chain joins TRBV20-1 and TRBJ2-3; perhaps TRBD2 as D (6 bases). CDR3 size: 13 residues. Germline assignment: CDR1 DFQATT and CDR2 SNEGSKA (reference sequence). V lost 5 bases and J 2 bases, leaving 11 bases between the germline ends. CDR3 nucleotide sequence: TGCAGTGCTCCCCGCGGGACCACAGATACGCAGTATTTT. The encoded protein is CSAPRGTTDTQYF.

The chain has TRBV4-3 and TRBJ2-5; 10 bases line up with TRBD2. The length of the CDR3 is 18 residues. J lost 4 bases, V lost 4 bases, and 15 bases had no gene match. Germline assignment: CDR1 LGHNA and CDR2 YSLEER. The CDR3 is CASSPSGGLAGARETQYF. The CDR3 DNA follows: TGCGCCAGCAGCCCGAGTGGTGGGCTAGCGGGGGCCCGAGAGACCCAGTACTTC.

This clonotype was detected many times. CDR3 nucleotide sequence: TGTGCCAGCAGTTTAGCGACCAATACCTACGAGCAGTACTTC. Encoded protein: CASSLATNTYEQYF. The V gene is TRBV12-3 or TRBV12-4, the J gene TRBJ2-7, with unresolved D. V lost 0 bases and J lost 2, with 8 bases in between. The CDR3 loop spans 14 amino acids.

This clonotype has a handful of counts. This chain joins TRBV20-1 and TRBJ2-5, with D possibly being TRBD1 (9 bases). This CDR3 has 17 amino acids. V gave up 1 base and J gave up 2 bases, with 20 bases separating them. The V gene's germline CDR1 is DFQATT and CDR2 SNEGSKA (reference sequence). As DNA, the CDR3 is TGCAGTGCTAGAGGAGAGCGGGGGACAGGGTGGCAAGAGACCCAGTACTTC. This encodes CSARGERGTGWQETQYF.